The 9 T cell receptor beta chains presented below share a single source sample, sequenced in a study of T-cell reconstitution after alpha-beta-depleted transplantation in children. A TCRbeta library incorporating unique molecular identifiers was prepared. TCRdb ran MiXCR on the PCR reads and lists one entry per CDR3 protein. The sample consists of 200,000 or so distinct CDR3 sequences, around 5.9% of them appearing once. Source: PBMCs, taken before TCRalphabeta/CD19-depleted stem cell transplant. The receptor set was obtained from a girl less than two years old with combined immunodeficiency, due to receive a stem cell transplant.

The chain is built from TRBV12-2 and TRBJ2-7. TRBV12-2 is given as a pseudogene. The CDR3 is 13 amino acids. Written as DNA, the CDR3 is TGTGCAAGTCCCATAGACAGAAACTACGAGCAGTACTTC. Its protein is CASPIDRNYEQYF.

This clonotype was seen many times. This chain joins TRBV7-8 and TRBJ2-7; no clear D gene. Germline CDR1 and CDR2: SGHVS and FQNEAQ. V lost 1 base and J 3 bases, leaving 10 bases between the germline ends. The CDR3 has 14 residues. CDR3 DNA: TGTGCCAGCAGCTTAGTGGGTAGAATCTACGAGCAGTACTTC. This gives the protein CASSLVGRIYEQYF.

About this clonotype itself: A much larger clone lies a single base off, so this may be a read error. CDR3: CSSSGTELAKNIQYF. The DNA of the CDR3 is TGCAGTTCTAGTGGGACTGAGCTAGCCAAAAACATTCAGTACTTC. The chain combines TRBV20-1 with TRBJ2-4; D perhaps matches TRBD2 (6 bases). The CDR3 consists of 15 residues. Germline V gene lookup returns CDR1 DFQATT and CDR2 SNEGSKA (reference sequence).

This clonotype occurred many times. The chain's CDR3 is CASSQDSGDRTGNEQFF. The CDR3 coding sequence is TGTGCCAGCAGCCAAGATTCAGGGGATAGGACAGGGAATGAGCAGTTCTTC. V gene TRBV3-1 combines with J gene TRBJ2-1, with 8 bases lining up with TRBD1. From germline, CDR1 is LGHDT and CDR2 YNNKEL (reference sequence). Unmatched junction bases numbered 11, after V lost 0 bases and J lost 7 bases. CDR3 length: 17 amino acids.

This clonotype showed up many times. The CDR3 protein is CASSMTWDSTDTQYF. Written as DNA, the CDR3 is TGTGCCAGCAGCATGACCTGGGACAGCACAGATACGCAGTATTTT. The chain links TRBV9 to TRBJ2-3; D assignment may be TRBD1 or TRBD2 (5 bases each). The CDR3 totals 15 residues. The germline gives CDR1 SGDLS, CDR2 YYNGEE. Trimming stripped 4 bases from V and 0 bases from J, with 12 bases between.

This clonotype came up a few times. The chain combines TRBV30 with TRBJ2-7, with D possibly matching TRBD2 (5 bases). CDR3 length: 14 residues. Germline values: CDR1 GTSNPN, CDR2 SVGIG (reference sequence). V dropped 1 base and J dropped 7 bases, with 17 bases sitting between them. The chain's CDR3 is CAWSGYSEGMEQYF. Here the CDR3 DNA reads TGTGCCTGGAGTGGGTATAGTGAGGGAATGGAGCAGTACTTC.

This clonotype was observed at least ten times. CDR3 sequence reads: CAIGGPPNYGYTF. In DNA, the CDR3 is TGTGCCATCGGGGGACCGCCGAACTATGGCTACACCTTC. This chain links TRBV10-3 with TRBJ1-2; a possible D gene is TRBD1 (5 bases). Germline values: CDR1 ENHRY, CDR2 SYGVKD. V was pared by 8 bases and J by 2 bases, with 12 bases between. The CDR3 length is 13 residues.

The sample holds a few counts of this clonotype. This sequence joins TRBV10-3 and TRBJ1-1; TRBD1 might be the D (6 bases). Germline-derived CDR1 and CDR2 are ENHRY and SYGVKD. V lost 10 bases and J lost 4, with 16 bases in between. This CDR3 region has 13 residues. CDR3 DNA: TGTGCCACTCGGACAGAGGGATTCACTGAAGCTTTCTTT. Translated, it gives CATRTEGFTEAFF.

The sample holds many counts of this clonotype. The chain employs TRBV29-1 and TRBJ2-1; D is ambiguous. In germline, CDR1 is SQVTM, CDR2 ANQGSEA. V was trimmed by 2 bases and J by 2 bases, leaving 7 bases between them. The CDR3 consists of 13 residues. CDR3 DNA sequence: TGCAGCGTTGAAACTACGACCTACAATGAGCAGTTCTTC. Its protein product is CSVETTTYNEQFF.